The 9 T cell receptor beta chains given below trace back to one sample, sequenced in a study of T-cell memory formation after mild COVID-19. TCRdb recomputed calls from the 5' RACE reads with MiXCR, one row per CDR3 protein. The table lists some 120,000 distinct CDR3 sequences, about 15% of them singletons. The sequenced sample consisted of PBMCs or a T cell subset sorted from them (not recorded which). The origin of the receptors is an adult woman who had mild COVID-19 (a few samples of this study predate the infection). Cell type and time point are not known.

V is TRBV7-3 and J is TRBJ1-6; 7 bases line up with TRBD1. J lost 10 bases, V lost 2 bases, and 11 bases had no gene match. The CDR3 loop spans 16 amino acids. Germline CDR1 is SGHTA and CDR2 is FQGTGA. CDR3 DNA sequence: TGTGCCAGCAGCTTATCCGGACAGGCAGCAGGATCACCCCTCCACTTT. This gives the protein CASSLSGQAAGSPLHF.

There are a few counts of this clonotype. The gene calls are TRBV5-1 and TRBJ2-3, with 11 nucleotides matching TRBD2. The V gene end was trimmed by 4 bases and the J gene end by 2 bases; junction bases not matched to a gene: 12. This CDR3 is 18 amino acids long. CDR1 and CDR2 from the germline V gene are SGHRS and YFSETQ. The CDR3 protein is CASSPTSGGPPLTDTQYF. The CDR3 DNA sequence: TGCGCCAGCAGCCCAACTAGCGGGGGCCCTCCCCTCACAGATACGCAGTATTTT.

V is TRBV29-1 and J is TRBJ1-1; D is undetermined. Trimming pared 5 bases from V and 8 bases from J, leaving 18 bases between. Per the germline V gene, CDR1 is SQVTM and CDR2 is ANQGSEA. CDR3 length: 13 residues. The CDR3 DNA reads TGCAGCGTTTGTCCTTACAGAATCGGGGAAGCTTTCTTT. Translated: CSVCPYRIGEAFF. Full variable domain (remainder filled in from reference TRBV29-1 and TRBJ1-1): SAVISQKPSRDICQRGTSLTIQCQVDSQVTMMFWYRQQPGQSLTLIATANQGSEATYESGFVIDKFPISRPNLTFSTLTVSNMSPEDSSIYLCSVCPYRIGEAFFGQGTRLTVV.

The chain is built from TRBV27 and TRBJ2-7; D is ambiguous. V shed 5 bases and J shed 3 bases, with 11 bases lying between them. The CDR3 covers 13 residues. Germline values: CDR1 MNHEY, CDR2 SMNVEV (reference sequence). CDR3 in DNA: TGTGCCAGCAGTATTTCCACTAACTACGAGCAGTACTTC. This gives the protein CASSISTNYEQYF.

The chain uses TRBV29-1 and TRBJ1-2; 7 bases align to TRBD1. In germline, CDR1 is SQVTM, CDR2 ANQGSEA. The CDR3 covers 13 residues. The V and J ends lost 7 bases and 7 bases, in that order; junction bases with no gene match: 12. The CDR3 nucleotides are TGCAGCGGTCGCACCACAGGGGAAGCTGGCTACACCTTC. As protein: CSGRTTGEAGYTF.

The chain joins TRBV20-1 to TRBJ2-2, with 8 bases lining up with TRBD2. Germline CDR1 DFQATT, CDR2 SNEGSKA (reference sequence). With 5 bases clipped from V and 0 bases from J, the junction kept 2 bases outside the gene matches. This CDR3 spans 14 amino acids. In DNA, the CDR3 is TGCAGTGCTCGTAGCGGGGCGAACACCGGGGAGCTGTTTTTT. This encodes CSARSGANTGELFF.

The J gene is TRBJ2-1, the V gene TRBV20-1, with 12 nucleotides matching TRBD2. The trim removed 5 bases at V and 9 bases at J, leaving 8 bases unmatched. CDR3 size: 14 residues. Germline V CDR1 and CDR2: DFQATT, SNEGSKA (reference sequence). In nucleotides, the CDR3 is TGCAGTGCTGGACTAGCGGGACCCGGCGGTGAGCAGTTCTTC. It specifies CSAGLAGPGGEQFF.

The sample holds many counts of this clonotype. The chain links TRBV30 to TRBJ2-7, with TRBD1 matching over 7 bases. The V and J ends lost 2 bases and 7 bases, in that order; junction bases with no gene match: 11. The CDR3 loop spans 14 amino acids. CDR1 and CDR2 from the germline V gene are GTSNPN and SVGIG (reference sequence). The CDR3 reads CAWSWGQPLGEQYF. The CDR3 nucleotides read TGTGCCTGGAGTTGGGGACAGCCCTTGGGGGAGCAGTACTTC.

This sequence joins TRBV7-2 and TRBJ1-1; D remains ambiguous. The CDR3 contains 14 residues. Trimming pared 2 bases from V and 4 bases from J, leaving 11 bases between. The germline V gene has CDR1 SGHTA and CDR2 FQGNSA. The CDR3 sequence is CASSLRVVGTEAFF. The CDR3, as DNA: TGTGCCAGCAGCTTACGGGTGGTGGGCACTGAAGCTTTCTTT.